A single T cell receptor beta chain is shown here with its context. Its antigen is not yet known. The record has no base qualities; no much larger clone is one base away. The CDR3 starts with the cysteine, ends with the phenylalanine, and has 14 residues. Just CDR3 DNA is preserved here, 42 bases in frame from base 1. CDR1 and CDR2, looked up from the germline V gene, are SGDLS and YYNGEE. The cohort comprised several hundred healthy bone marrow donors. Cohort members were all nominally healthy when sampled, although unrecorded immune exposures were likely present. The donor was CMV seropositive and was included in the group of around 300 seropositive cohort members. A peripheral blood sample was collected from each donor, and TCR beta sequencing was performed on peripheral blood mononuclear cells. The Qiagen DNeasy Blood Extraction Kit was used to extract genomic DNA from the blood cell samples. This sample is part of a study of cytomegalovirus exposure and HLA in healthy donors (dated by TCRdb to 2016 to 2017). Context from the whole study: An earlier analysis of fewer than 750 of the donors reported around 280 Gb of sequence data and 95 million to 120 million unique TCR beta sequences obtained from 150 million to 200 million T cells. An early release that covered about 600 HLA-typed donors contained about 290 gigabases of sequencing data and around 85 million unique TCR sequences. The genetic ancestry cluster associated with self-reported Caucasian donors included 81% of the 300 to 400 genotyped donors. The aim of the study was to test whether cataloging public T cell receptors could identify signatures of past pathogen exposure. The study used immunosequencing to profile the T cell repertoires of around 600 subjects and linked those repertoires to cytomegalovirus serostatus. In addition to the first cohort of around 670 subjects, a separate validation cohort of over 90 different subjects was used. To predict cytomegalovirus infection status, the study brought together high-throughput TCR immunosequencing, statistical association of individual TCRs with disease status, and machine learning. A later analysis re-analyzed previously published TCR beta repertoires from 660 or so donors and added high-resolution HLA genotyping to study TCR occurrence patterns. The later analysis used no new phenotypic data to find candidate immune exposures, relying instead on TCR beta sequences and their occurrence across donors. To decide whether each TCR beta V gene segment behaved as functional or pseudogenic, an earlier analysis of 587 of the donors relied on high-throughput TCR beta sequencing. Donor age, sex, ethnicity and CMV serostatus were collected together with the repertoire data. A later genetic analysis used genome-wide SNP genotypes for about 60% of the roughly 670 donors, treating that subset as a discovery cohort. All discovery cohort repertoires had been generated on a single sequencing platform. Class I and class II HLA loci were covered by the typing at four-digit resolution. Typing coverage differed by locus: A, B, C, DRB1 and DQB1 were typed in roughly 629-630 donors, DQA1 in about 560, DPA1 in some 570, and DPB1 in 450 to 480. Roughly 5 DR-DQ haplotypes were treated as single units for association and clustering because of strong linkage in the cohort. Among a few hundred genotyped donors of the cohort, an average of around 240,000 unique TCR beta nucleotide sequences were sequenced per donor, roughly 20% of them non-productive.

The paper's findings and limits, for the study overall: In a later analysis, several top co-occurrence clusters were reported to appear linked to parvovirus B19, influenza, CMV and Epstein-Barr virus. Some IMGT-functional V segments, including TRBV6-2 and TRBV6-3, could not be distinguished by the 87-base-pair reads and were therefore excluded. A few of the identified cytomegalovirus-associated TCR beta chains were confirmed in vitro to be specific for cytomegalovirus antigens. Because counts were too low, seventeen rarely observed V segments, including chromosome 9 orphons, were excluded from the earlier analysis of around 590 of the donors. Most CMV-associated TCR beta chains appeared to be HLA-restricted in a later analysis, and the HLA associations seemed to be driven largely by CMV exposure. Only TCR beta chains were sequenced in this cohort, and the absence of alpha or paired-chain data limited detectable features. A later analysis associated about 17,000 TCR beta sequences with specific HLA alleles at a false discovery rate of 0.05. In the study, about 150 TCR beta chains were listed as associated with cytomegalovirus. Immune exposure information for the cohort was limited to CMV serostatus. When HLA alleles, especially DR and DQ, strongly co-occurred, attributing TCR associations to individual alleles was difficult. A later genetic analysis associated a missense DCLRE1C variant with V-gene and J-gene trimming of TCR beta chains, and an independent cohort replicated the association. A group of highly shared sequence variants was considered likely to be a technical artifact of the sequencing pipeline. The authors suggested that the approach could potentially be generalized to other disease states and immunological phenotypes. Most TCR sequences were observed very rarely across donors, whereas some public TCRs were present in many individuals. In an earlier analysis of fewer than 750 of the donors, most TCR beta V segments were observed in productive rearrangements about 90% or about 30% of the time, broadly matching IMGT annotations. A later analysis found that HLA-associated TCR beta chains were more clonally expanded and had lower generation probabilities than equally common non-associated chains. A further reported finding was that TCR beta sequences accurately predicted the HLA-A and HLA-B alleles for most subjects in the first cohort. In a later genetic analysis, fewer N-insertions in productive TCRs were reported among donors in an Asian-associated ancestry cluster than the roughly 670-donor mean. Correlated functional status among segregating V segments might reflect linkage disequilibrium, but an unknown experimental factor could not be ruled out. Cytomegalovirus status was reported to be diagnosed by the classifier with high specificity and sensitivity in both the original and validation cohorts. Because HLA typing was missing for some donors at each locus, association tests included only the typed subset. A later analysis found that TCR association rates varied across HLA loci, with DRB1 alleles showing the most associated TCRs and HLA-C alleles the fewest. The presence/absence analyses assumed that sequencing depth was roughly uniform across donors, and that assumption may not be true.

Libraries were built with the immunoSEQ multiplex PCR assay. For the multiplex PCR, a mixture combining 60 forward primers for TCR Vbeta segments and 13 reverse primers for TCR Jbeta segments was used. Amplification of the CDR3 region of rearranged TCR beta genes was performed with a multiplex PCR assay on genomic DNA. On the Illumina HiSeq System, the amplified TCR beta libraries were sequenced as 87-base-pair reads. The authors' pipeline ran thus. Across the 640 or so repertoires, a later analysis counted 75 million to 90 million unique TCR beta chains, roughly 11 million of which were shared by at least two donors. Raw reads were error-corrected and collapsed into unique sequences by a nearest-neighbor algorithm in which closely related sequences were merged to remove PCR and sequencing errors. Alignment of CDR3 sequences to IMGT reference sequences was used to assign V, D and J gene segments. For a sequence to be retained, a match of at least six nucleotides was required to both a V gene segment and a J gene segment. A rearrangement was called productive if the CDR3 had no stop codons and remained in frame with V and J, and every other rearrangement was called non-productive. Following IMGT convention, CDR3 was defined as the stretch from the second conserved V-encoded cysteine to the conserved J-encoded phenylalanine. The earlier analysis of about 590 of the donors excluded sequences that lacked an unambiguous match to a single V gene segment. In an earlier analysis of about 590 of the donors, a V segment was called functional when productive rearrangements were above 56.7%, and segregating when the standard deviation between donors exceeded 5%. A statistical classification framework was built to diagnose cytomegalovirus status from the catalog of TCR beta chain sequences. A later analysis assigned V and J genes by comparing TCR nucleotide sequences with IMGT/GENE-DB human TR gene sequences. Using the TCRdist pipeline, a later analysis assigned CDR3 sequences along with most-parsimonious VDJ recombination scenarios. In a later analysis, every TCR beta chain was defined by the combination of its CDR3 amino acid sequence and its V-gene family, and reads without a unique V-gene family were dropped. To address suspected cross-contamination and a sequencing artifact, a later analysis removed roughly 580 highly shared, low-generation-probability nucleotide sequences. In a later analysis, a clonal expansion index for each public chain was calculated from normalized within-repertoire ranks of inferred template counts. A later analysis computed generation probabilities with a VDJ recombination model fitted to out-of-frame rearrangements, and checked the results against IGoR. In a later analysis, hypergeometric tests were used to score TCR-TCR, TCR-HLA and TCR-CMV co-occurrence, with a repertoire-size bias correction applied to TCR pairs. False discovery rates were estimated in a later analysis by permuting HLA or CMV assignments 20 times. In a later analysis, co-occurring TCRs were grouped using DBSCAN, with TCRdist sequence similarity added in when clustering inside HLA-allele-positive subsets. Co-occurrence clustering excluded repertoires with fewer than 30,000 or more than 120,000 public chains, plus five with anomalous nucleotide sharing. Held by TCRdb, this immuneACCESS table contains in-frame sequences only and omits some clones. Under half of the omission traces to an unresolved V gene where checked; the cause of the rest is unknown. D and trimming come from the DNA, and the V and J calls and clone size come from that table. The sample records 150,000 to 200,000 clones, 70% to 90% of which are singletons. About 9.3% of the sample goes to the ten largest clones.

This TCR was sampled from a man aged 18 to 30 in good health and CMV-seropositive. The chain is encoded by TRBV9 joined to TRBJ2-5; too little of a D gene remains to name it. The end of the DNA aligns better with TRBJ2-7, so the J call may be wrong. The sequenced sample consisted of PBMCs. The DNA is as follows: TGTGCCAGCAGCGTAGCTGAGTCCATCTACGAGCAGTACTTC. Its product reads: CASSVAESIYEQYF.